This T cell receptor beta chain was retrieved from a study of T cell responses to AZD1222 COVID-19 vaccine. CDR3 length: 15 residues. V lost 7 bases, J lost 1 base, and 7 bases stayed unmatched. Germline V gene data show CDR1 as KGHDR and CDR2 as SFDVKD. Points from the study as a whole: Spike-specific TCRs gained breadth and depth after people received two AZD1222 doses.

With regard to this clone: Its antigen is currently unknown.

Method: immunoSEQ multiplex PCR; TCRdb's copy keeps in-frame clones and lacks some. The sample yields approximately 110,000 clones, roughly 88% seen once. V is TRBV24-1 and J is TRBJ1-1, with TRBD1 identical over 8 bases. This clonotype originated in an adult in good health. This sample comprised peripheral blood, obtained on day 0 of AZD1222 vaccination. The DNA of the CDR3 is TGTGCCACCAGGGACCAGACAGGGGAGAACACTGAAGCTTTCTTT. Translated: CATRDQTGENTEAFF.